A single TCR beta chain is shown here with its context. The data stem from a study of blood T cells in healthy people across ages. Together with a sample-barcoded 5' primer, a J-beta primer mix was included in a second PCR lasting about 7 to 11 cycles. TCRdb used MiXCR to reprocess the 5' RACE reads, holding one entry per CDR3 protein. The data show over 950,000 distinct CDR3 sequences, under 40% seen once. Germline V gene lookup returns CDR1 SGHRS and CDR2 YFSETQ. This CDR3 has 15 residues. Sequenced sample: blood. This sequence was found in a man aged 18 to 35 in good health. This chain connects TRBV5-1 to TRBJ2-1; 8 bases agree with TRBD1. The tail of the sequence fits TRBJ2-7 better, so the J call may be wrong. The CDR3 coding sequence is TGCGCCAGCTCCACTGGACAGGGCGCCTACAATGAGCAGTACTTC. Translation: CASSTGQGAYNEQYF.